A single sample is the source of the 23 T cell receptor beta chains below, sequenced in a study of T-cell reconstitution after alpha-beta-depleted transplantation in children. Preparing the TCRbeta library involved the use of unique molecular identifiers. A single record per CDR3 protein comes from TCRdb applying MiXCR to the PCR reads. In the table there are about 440,000 distinct CDR3 sequences, roughly two fifths of which are singletons. The sample here was PBMCs, taken before TCRalphabeta/CD19-depleted stem cell transplant. These receptors all stem from a girl aged 2-9 years with aplastic anemia, due to receive a stem cell transplant.

The chain joins TRBV12-3 or TRBV12-4 to TRBJ1-5; D gene ambiguous. V shed 5 bases and J shed 5 bases, with 16 bases lying between them. CDR3 length: 15 residues. This chain's CDR3 is CASSNDGSMDQPQHF. Written as DNA, the CDR3 is TGTGCCAGCAGTAATGATGGAAGCATGGATCAGCCCCAGCATTTT.

This clonotype turned up a few times. The chain is built from TRBV7-9 and TRBJ2-3; D is ambiguous. CDR3 length equals 15 residues. V lost 2 bases to trimming and J lost 0 bases, with 9 bases between them. Germline lookup yields CDR1 SEHNR and CDR2 FQNEAQ (reference sequence). The DNA of the CDR3 is TGTGCCAGCAGCTTATGGGCGGAAAGCACAGATACGCAGTATTTT. Residues: CASSLWAESTDTQYF. The whole variable domain, remainder taken from reference TRBV7-9 and TRBJ2-3, is DTGVSQNPRHKITKRGQNVTFRCDPISEHNRLYWYRQTLGQGPEFLTYFQNEAQLEKSRLLSDRFSAERPKGSFSTLEIQRTEQGDSAMYLCASSLWAESTDTQYFGPGTRLTVL.

This clonotype was seen at least ten times. The V call is TRBV3-1, the J call TRBJ2-7; 8 bases match TRBD2. Germline CDR1 is LGHDT and CDR2 is YNNKEL (reference sequence). With V trimmed by 4 bases and J by 2 bases, 7 bases remained unmatched. The CDR3 length is 15 residues. CDR3 in DNA: TGTGCCAGCAGCCCGATGACTAGCGCACCCTACGAGCAGTACTTC. It translates to CASSPMTSAPYEQYF.

This clonotype was found many times. The genes are TRBV5-1 and TRBJ2-2; 9 bases fit TRBD1. The CDR3 spans 14 residues. Germline V gene sequence: CDR1 SGHRS, CDR2 YFSETQ. J was trimmed by 3 bases and V by 4 bases; bases with no gene match: 1. CDR3 residues: CASSRTGDTGELFF. In DNA form, the CDR3 reads TGCGCCAGCAGCCGGACAGGGGACACCGGGGAGCTGTTTTTT.

The gene calls are TRBV4-2 and TRBJ1-2; D perhaps matches TRBD1 (5 bases). CDR1 and CDR2 (germline): LGHNA, YNFKEQ. The CDR3 is made up of 14 amino acids. V lost 1 base, J lost 8 bases, and 14 bases lay in between. CDR3 sequence reads: CASSQAGTGIGYTF. DNA for the CDR3: TGTGCCAGCAGCCAAGCGGGGACCGGGATCGGCTACACCTTC.

V is TRBV6-5 and J is TRBJ2-7; D remains unclear. Looked up from germline, CDR1 is MNHEY and CDR2 is SVGAGI. The CDR3 is made up of 12 amino acids. V was clipped by 5 bases and J by 7 bases, with 12 bases between them. The CDR3 DNA reads as TGTGCCAGCAGTACCCAGGTGGGTGAGCAGTACTTC. Its translation: CASSTQVGEQYF.

CDR3 sequence: CAISEPPTDTQYF. The CDR3 DNA is TGTGCCATCAGTGAGCCGCCAACAGATACGCAGTATTTT. V usage is TRBV10-3 and J usage is TRBJ2-3, with D hard to call. Trimming took off 2 bases at V and 3 bases at J, with 6 bases between the two ends. The CDR3 runs 13 residues. Germline lookup yields CDR1 ENHRY and CDR2 SYGVKD.

The rearrangement links TRBV28 to TRBJ2-1; 7 positions agree with TRBD2. Germline CDR1 MDHEN, CDR2 SYDVKM. After removal of 2 bases from V and 3 bases from J, the junction contained 10 bases not matched to a gene. CDR3 size: 17 residues. In DNA, the CDR3 is TGTGCCAGCAGTTTAATAGCTAGCGGAGTACTCTACAATGAGCAGTTCTTC. Amino acids: CASSLIASGVLYNEQFF.

This chain uses TRBV7-8 with TRBJ2-3, with TRBD2 matching over 14 bases. Germline CDR1 reads SGHVS; CDR2 reads FQNEAQ. V was clipped by 6 bases and J by 6 bases; unmatched bases: 11. The CDR3 runs 17 residues. The DNA of the CDR3 is TGTGCCAGCAGTTCTAGACTAGCGGGGGGGGCTCCGGATACGCAGTATTTT. Translating it yields CASSSRLAGGAPDTQYF.

The chain is built from TRBV6-5 and TRBJ2-7; D perhaps matches TRBD2 (5 bases). Trimming cost V 4 bases and J 3 bases, with 13 bases left between them. CDR1 and CDR2 (germline): MNHEY, SVGAGI. The CDR3 loop spans 14 amino acids. The CDR3: CASSLRPRGYEQYF. The CDR3 DNA sequence: TGTGCCAGCAGTTTGCGCCCCCGGGGCTACGAGCAGTACTTC.

This clonotype was counted ten times or more. The chain combines TRBV5-1 with TRBJ2-1, with a possible D match to TRBD2 (5 bases). The CDR3 covers 13 residues. The germline V gene has CDR1 SGHRS and CDR2 YFSETQ. V gave up 4 bases and J gave up 8 bases, with 13 bases separating them. This CDR3 reads CASSVTIAYEQFF. The CDR3, as DNA: TGCGCCAGCAGCGTCACTATAGCGTATGAGCAGTTCTTC.

The chain employs TRBV28 and TRBJ2-2; D is ambiguous. The CDR3 length is 12 residues. Germline CDR1 reads MDHEN; CDR2 reads SYDVKM. The ends were cut back, 9 bases at V and 9 bases at J, with 14 bases in the middle. The CDR3 loop is CASASRARELFF. CDR3 nucleotide sequence: TGTGCCAGTGCCTCTCGTGCGAGGGAGCTGTTTTTT.

The V and J genes are TRBV20-1 and TRBJ2-1; D remains unclear. The germline V gene has CDR1 DFQATT and CDR2 SNEGSKA (reference sequence). The CDR3 is made up of 13 amino acids. V lost 5 bases and J 6 bases, leaving 14 bases between the germline ends. As DNA, the CDR3 is TGCAGTGCTTTAAGACATAGTGTCAATGAGCAGTTCTTC. It translates to CSALRHSVNEQFF.

This clonotype was recorded a few times. The chain carries TRBV4-1 and TRBJ2-4; D is perhaps TRBD1 or TRBD2 (5 bases each). Trimming cost V 1 base and J 1 base, with 14 bases left between them. This CDR3 comprises 17 residues. CDR1 and CDR2 (germline): MGHRA, YSYEKL. As DNA, the CDR3 is TGCGCCAGCAGCCAAGTGAGGGGTGGTCGGGCCAAAAACATTCAGTACTTC. This encodes CASSQVRGGRAKNIQYF.

The J gene is TRBJ2-4, the V gene TRBV29-1; D is possibly TRBD1 (6 bases). The CDR3 totals 15 residues. CDR1 is SQVTM, CDR2 ANQGSEA, per germline. Trimming shortened V by 4 bases and J by 2 bases, and 15 bases separated the two germline ends. CDR3 protein: CSVGTASLPKNIQYF. DNA for the CDR3: TGCAGCGTTGGGACAGCTTCGTTACCCAAAAACATTCAGTACTTC.

This clonotype was found many times. The chain employs TRBV7-2 and TRBJ2-1; possibly TRBD1 for D (5 bases). Trimming left V 9 bases short and J 0 bases short, with 15 bases between. The CDR3 sequence is 15 residues long. Germline values: CDR1 SGHTA, CDR2 FQGNSA. The CDR3 here is CASQQVLSSYNEQFF. For the CDR3, the DNA is TGTGCCAGTCAACAGGTGCTGAGCTCCTACAATGAGCAGTTCTTC. The full variable domain, its missing parts supplied by reference TRBV7-2 and TRBJ2-1, is GAGVSQSPSNKVTEKGKDVELRCDPISGHTALYWYRQSLGQGLEFLIYFQGNSAPDKSGLPSDRFSAERTGGSVSTLTIQRTQQEDSAVYLCASQQVLSSYNEQFFGPGTRLTVL.

The rearrangement uses TRBV5-1 and TRBJ2-5; 14 bases map to TRBD2. Germline values: CDR1 SGHRS, CDR2 YFSETQ. This CDR3 is 16 amino acids long. V was clipped by 3 bases and J by 0 bases; unmatched bases: 1. The CDR3 sequence is CASSWGLAGDQETQYF. The CDR3 nucleotides are TGCGCCAGCAGCTGGGGACTAGCGGGAGACCAAGAGACCCAGTACTTC.

The chain is built from TRBV7-2 and TRBJ2-7, with TRBD2 matching 8 bases. This CDR3 spans 17 amino acids. Trimming cost V 5 bases and J 5 bases; bases outside gene matches: 17. Per germline, CDR1 SGHTA and CDR2 FQGNSA. The CDR3: CASSARASGPLSDEQYF. The DNA of the CDR3 is TGTGCCAGCAGCGCCCGGGCTAGCGGGCCACTTTCGGACGAGCAGTACTTC.

There are many counts of this clonotype. This CDR3 reads CAVGSSPNTEAFF. In nucleotides, the CDR3 is TGTGCCGTCGGAAGTAGCCCTAACACTGAAGCTTTCTTT. The chain uses TRBV10-3 and TRBJ1-1; D call uncertain. CDR1 is ENHRY, CDR2 SYGVKD, per germline. The CDR3 is 13 amino acids. The germline V and J ends were trimmed by 11 bases and 2 bases, with 15 bases remaining between them.

This clonotype was recorded a few times. The rearrangement joins TRBV5-5 to TRBJ1-1, with 8 positions matching TRBD1. Germline lookup yields CDR1 SGHKS and CDR2 YYEKEE (reference sequence). V shed 4 bases, J shed 4 bases, and the junction held 9 bases outside the gene matches. There are 15 residues in the CDR3. For the CDR3, the DNA is TGTGCCAGCAGCCCGAGACAGGGGCAGGCCACTGAAGCTTTCTTT. This encodes CASSPRQGQATEAFF.

The V and J genes are TRBV5-5 and TRBJ2-1; 11 bases align to TRBD2. Germline V gene data show CDR1 as SGHKS and CDR2 as YYEKEE (reference sequence). The CDR3 loop spans 18 amino acids. Unmatched junction bases numbered 10, after V lost 3 bases and J lost 2 bases. DNA of the CDR3: TGTGCCAGCAGCTGGCCAACTAGCGGGGGCGAAACCTACAATGAGCAGTTCTTC. Amino acid sequence: CASSWPTSGGETYNEQFF.

This clonotype was found many times. The chain joins TRBV5-1 to TRBJ2-3; a possible D gene is TRBD1 (6 bases). The CDR3 runs to 15 residues. With 0 bases removed from V and 3 bases from J, the gap between germline ends came to 11 bases. CDR1 and CDR2 from the germline V gene are SGHRS and YFSETQ. CDR3 nucleotides: TGCGCCAGCAGCTTGGAGACAGGTTCGACAGATACGCAGTATTTT. Its protein is CASSLETGSTDTQYF.

This clonotype was picked up many times. V and J are TRBV2 and TRBJ1-5; D call uncertain. Trimming stripped 6 bases from V and 3 bases from J, with 6 bases between. Germline values: CDR1 SNHLY, CDR2 FYNNEI. CDR3 length: 12 amino acids. CDR3 amino acids: CASRPDNQPQHF. CDR3 coding DNA: TGTGCCAGCAGACCGGACAATCAGCCCCAGCATTTT.